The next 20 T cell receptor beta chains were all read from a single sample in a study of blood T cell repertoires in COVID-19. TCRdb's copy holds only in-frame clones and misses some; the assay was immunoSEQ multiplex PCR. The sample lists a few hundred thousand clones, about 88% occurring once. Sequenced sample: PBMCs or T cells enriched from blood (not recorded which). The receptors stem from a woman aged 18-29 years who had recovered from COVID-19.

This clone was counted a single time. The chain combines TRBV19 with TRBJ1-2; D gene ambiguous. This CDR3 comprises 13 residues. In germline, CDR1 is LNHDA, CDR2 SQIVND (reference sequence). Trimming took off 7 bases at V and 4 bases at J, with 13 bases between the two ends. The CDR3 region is CASTFDRGYGYTF. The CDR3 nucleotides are TGTGCCAGTACCTTCGACCGGGGCTATGGCTACACCTTC.

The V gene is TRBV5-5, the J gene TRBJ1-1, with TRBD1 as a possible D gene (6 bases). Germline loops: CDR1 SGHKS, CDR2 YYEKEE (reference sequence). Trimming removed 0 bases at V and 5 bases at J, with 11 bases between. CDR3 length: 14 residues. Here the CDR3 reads CASSLAGGKTEAFF. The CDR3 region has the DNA TGTGCCAGCAGCTTGGCGGGGGGCAAGACTGAAGCTTTCTTT.

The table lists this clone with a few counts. This CDR3 reads CASSLHGQAATPLHF. The CDR3 bases are TGTGCCAGCAGTTTACACGGACAGGCCGCGACACCCCTCCACTTT. The chain carries TRBV27 and TRBJ1-6, with 7 positions matching TRBD1. Germline values: CDR1 MNHEY, CDR2 SMNVEV (reference sequence). After removal of 2 bases from V and 11 bases from J, the junction contained 9 bases not matched to a gene. The CDR3 length is 15 residues.

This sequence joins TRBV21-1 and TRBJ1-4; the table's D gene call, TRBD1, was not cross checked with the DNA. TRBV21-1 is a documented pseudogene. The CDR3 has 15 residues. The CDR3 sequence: CASKKAAGLNEKLFF. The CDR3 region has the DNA TGTGCCAGCAAAAAGGCGGCAGGGCTTAATGAAAAACTGTTTTTT.

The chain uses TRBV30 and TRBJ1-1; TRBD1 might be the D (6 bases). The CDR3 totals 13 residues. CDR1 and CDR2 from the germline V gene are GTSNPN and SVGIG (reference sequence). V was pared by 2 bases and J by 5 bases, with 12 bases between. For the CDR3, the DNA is TGTGCCTGGAGTCTGGGGGCCGGGACTGAAGCTTTCTTT. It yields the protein CAWSLGAGTEAFF.

The CDR3 DNA reads TGTGCCAGTACCCCCTCGGACTTCTACGAGCAGTACTTC. This codes for CASTPSDFYEQYF. The rearrangement links TRBV19 to TRBJ2-7, with D possibly matching TRBD2 (5 bases). CDR1 LNHDA and CDR2 SQIVND come from the germline V gene (reference sequence). The CDR3 runs 13 residues. The germline V and J ends were trimmed by 7 bases and 3 bases, with 13 bases remaining between them. Full variable domain (remainder filled in from reference TRBV19 and TRBJ2-7): DGGITQSPKYLFRKEGQNVTLSCEQNLNHDAMYWYRQDPGQGLRLIYYSQIVNDFQKGDIAEGYSVSREKKESFPLTVTSAQKNPTAFYLCASTPSDFYEQYFGPGTRLTVT.

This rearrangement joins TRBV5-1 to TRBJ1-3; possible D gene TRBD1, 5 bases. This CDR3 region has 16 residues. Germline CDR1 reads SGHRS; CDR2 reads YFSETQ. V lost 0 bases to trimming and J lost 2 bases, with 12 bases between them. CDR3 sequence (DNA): TGCGCCAGCAGCTTGGGGCCCGGGGGGGCTGGAAACACCATATATTTT. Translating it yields CASSLGPGGAGNTIYF.

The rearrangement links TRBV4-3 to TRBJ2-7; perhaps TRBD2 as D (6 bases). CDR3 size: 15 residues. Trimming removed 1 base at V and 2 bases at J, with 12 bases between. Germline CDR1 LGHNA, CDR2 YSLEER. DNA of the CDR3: TGCGCCAGCAGCCAAGCGCAGGGAGGCCCCTACGAGCAGTACTTC. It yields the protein CASSQAQGGPYEQYF.

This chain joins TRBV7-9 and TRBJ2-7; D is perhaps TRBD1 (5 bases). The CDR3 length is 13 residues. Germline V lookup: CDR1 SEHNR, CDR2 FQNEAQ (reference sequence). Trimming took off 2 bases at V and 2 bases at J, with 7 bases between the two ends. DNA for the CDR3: TGTGCCAGCAGCTTAAAGGGGCCCTACGAGCAGTACTTC. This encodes CASSLKGPYEQYF. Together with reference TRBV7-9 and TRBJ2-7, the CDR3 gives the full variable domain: DTGVSQNPRHKITKRGQNVTFRCDPISEHNRLYWYRQTLGQGPEFLTYFQNEAQLEKSRLLSDRFSAERPKGSFSTLEIQRTEQGDSAMYLCASSLKGPYEQYFGPGTRLTVT.

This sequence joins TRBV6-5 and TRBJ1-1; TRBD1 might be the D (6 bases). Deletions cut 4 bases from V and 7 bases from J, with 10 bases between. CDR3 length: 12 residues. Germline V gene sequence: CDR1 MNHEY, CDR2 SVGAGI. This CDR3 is CASSWRGGEAFF. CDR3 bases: TGTGCCAGCAGTTGGAGGGGGGGTGAAGCTTTCTTT.

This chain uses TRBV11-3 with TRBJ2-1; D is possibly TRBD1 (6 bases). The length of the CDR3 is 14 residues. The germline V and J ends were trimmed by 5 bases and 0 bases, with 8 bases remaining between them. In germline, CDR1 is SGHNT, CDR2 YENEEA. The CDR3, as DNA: TGTGCCAGCAGCCCGGACAGCTCCTACAATGAGCAGTTCTTC. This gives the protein CASSPDSSYNEQFF.

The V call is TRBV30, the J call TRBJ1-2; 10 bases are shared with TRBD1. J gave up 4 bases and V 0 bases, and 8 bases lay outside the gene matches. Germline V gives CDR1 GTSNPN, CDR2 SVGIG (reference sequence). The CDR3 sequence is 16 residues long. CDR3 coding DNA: TGTGCCTGGAGTGTACCGGGACAGGGGTGGGCCTATGGCTACACCTTC. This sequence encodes CAWSVPGQGWAYGYTF. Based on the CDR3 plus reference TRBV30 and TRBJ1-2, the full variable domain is SQTIHQWPATLVQPVGSPLSLECTVEGTSNPNLYWYRQAAGRGLQLLFYSVGIGQISSEVPQNLSASRPQDRQFILSSKKLLLSDSGFYLCAWSVPGQGWAYGYTFGSGTRLTVV.

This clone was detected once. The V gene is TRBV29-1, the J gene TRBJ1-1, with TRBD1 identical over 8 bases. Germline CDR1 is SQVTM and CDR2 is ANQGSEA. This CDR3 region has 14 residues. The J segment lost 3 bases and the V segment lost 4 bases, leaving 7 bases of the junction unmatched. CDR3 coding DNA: TGCAGCGTTGGGACAGGGAGGACGGACACTGAAGCTTTCTTT. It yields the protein CSVGTGRTDTEAFF.

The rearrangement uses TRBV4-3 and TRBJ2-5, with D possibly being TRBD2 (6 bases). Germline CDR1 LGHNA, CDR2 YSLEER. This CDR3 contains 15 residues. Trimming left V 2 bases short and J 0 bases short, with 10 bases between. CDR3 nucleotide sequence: TGCGCCAGCAGCCAATCGGGAGAGTACCAAGAGACCCAGTACTTC. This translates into CASSQSGEYQETQYF.

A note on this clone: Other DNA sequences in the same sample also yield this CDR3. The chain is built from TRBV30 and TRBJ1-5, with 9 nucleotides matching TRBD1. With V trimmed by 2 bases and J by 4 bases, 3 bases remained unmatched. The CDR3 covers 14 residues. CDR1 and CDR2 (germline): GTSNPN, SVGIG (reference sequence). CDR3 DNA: TGTGCCTGGAGTACAGGACAGGGGAATCAGCCCCAGCATTTT. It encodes CAWSTGQGNQPQHF.

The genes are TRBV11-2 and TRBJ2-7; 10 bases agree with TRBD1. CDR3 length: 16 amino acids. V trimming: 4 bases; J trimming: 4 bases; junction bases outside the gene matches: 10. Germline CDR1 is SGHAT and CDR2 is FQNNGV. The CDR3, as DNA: TGTGCCAGCAGCTCGTCGGACAGGGGGTCGCCATACGAGCAGTACTTC. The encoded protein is CASSSSDRGSPYEQYF.

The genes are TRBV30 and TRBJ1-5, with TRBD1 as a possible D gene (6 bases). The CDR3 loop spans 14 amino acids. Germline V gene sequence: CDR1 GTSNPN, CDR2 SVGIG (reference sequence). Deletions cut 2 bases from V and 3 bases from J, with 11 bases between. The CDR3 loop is CAWSTGTVNQPQHF. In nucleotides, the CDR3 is TGTGCCTGGAGTACAGGGACGGTCAATCAGCCCCAGCATTTT.

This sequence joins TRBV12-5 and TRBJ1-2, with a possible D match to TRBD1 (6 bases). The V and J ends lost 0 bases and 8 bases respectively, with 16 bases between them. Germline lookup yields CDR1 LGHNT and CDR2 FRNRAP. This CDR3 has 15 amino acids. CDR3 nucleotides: TGTGCTAGTGGTTTGGTGACAGGATCCTTCGGGGGCTACACCTTC. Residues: CASGLVTGSFGGYTF.

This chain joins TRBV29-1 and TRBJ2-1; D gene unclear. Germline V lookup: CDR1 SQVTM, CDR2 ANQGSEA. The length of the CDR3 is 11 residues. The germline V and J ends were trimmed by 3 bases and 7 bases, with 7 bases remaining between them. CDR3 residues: CSVESWNEQFF. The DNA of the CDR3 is TGCAGCGTTGAGAGTTGGAATGAGCAGTTCTTC.

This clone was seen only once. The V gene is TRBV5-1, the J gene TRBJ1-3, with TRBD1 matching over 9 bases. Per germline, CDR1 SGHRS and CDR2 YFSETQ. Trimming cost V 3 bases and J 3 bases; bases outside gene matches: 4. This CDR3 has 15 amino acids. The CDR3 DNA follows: TGCGCCAGCAGCTATGACAGGGGGGGTGGAAACACCATATATTTT. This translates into CASSYDRGGGNTIYF. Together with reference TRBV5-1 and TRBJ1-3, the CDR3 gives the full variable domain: KAGVTQTPRYLIKTRGQQVTLSCSPISGHRSVSWYQQTPGQGLQFLFEYFSETQRNKGNFPGRFSGRQFSNSRSEMNVSTLELGDSALYLCASSYDRGGGNTIYFGEGSWLTVV.